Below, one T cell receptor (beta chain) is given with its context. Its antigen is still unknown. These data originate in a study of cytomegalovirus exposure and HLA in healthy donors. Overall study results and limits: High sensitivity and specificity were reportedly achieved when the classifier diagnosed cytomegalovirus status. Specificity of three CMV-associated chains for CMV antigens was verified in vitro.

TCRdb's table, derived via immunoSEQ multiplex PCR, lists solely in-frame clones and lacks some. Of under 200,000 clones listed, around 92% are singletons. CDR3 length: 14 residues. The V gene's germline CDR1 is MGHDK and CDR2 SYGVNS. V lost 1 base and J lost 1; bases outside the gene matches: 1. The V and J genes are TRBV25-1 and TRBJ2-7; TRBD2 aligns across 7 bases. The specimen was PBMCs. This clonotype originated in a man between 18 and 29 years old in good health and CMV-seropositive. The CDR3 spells CASSEWGGSYEQYF. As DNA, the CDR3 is TGTGCCAGCAGTGAATGGGGGGGGTCCTACGAGCAGTACTTC.